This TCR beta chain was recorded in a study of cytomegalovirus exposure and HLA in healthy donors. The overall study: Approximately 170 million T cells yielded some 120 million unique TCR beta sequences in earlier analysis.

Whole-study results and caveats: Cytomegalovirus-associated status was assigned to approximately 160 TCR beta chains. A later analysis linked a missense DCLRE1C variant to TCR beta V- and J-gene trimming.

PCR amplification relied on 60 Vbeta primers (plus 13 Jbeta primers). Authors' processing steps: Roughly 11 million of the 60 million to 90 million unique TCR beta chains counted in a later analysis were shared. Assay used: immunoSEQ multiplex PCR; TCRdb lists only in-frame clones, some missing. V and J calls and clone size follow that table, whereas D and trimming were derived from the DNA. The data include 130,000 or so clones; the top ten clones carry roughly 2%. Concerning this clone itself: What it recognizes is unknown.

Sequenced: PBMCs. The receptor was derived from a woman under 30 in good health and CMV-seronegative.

The CDR3 region has the DNA TGTGCCACCAGACCCTACGGAACAGGGAACAATGAGCAGTTCTTC. Translation: CATRPYGTGNNEQFF. The V gene is TRBV5-6, the J gene TRBJ2-1; tentative D call: TRBD1 (6 bases). Germline V lookup: CDR1 SGHDT, CDR2 YYEEEE. Between the trimmed V and J ends, which lost 9 bases and 5 bases, there was a span of 21 bases. This CDR3 is 15 amino acids long. The full variable domain, completed using reference TRBV5-6 and TRBJ2-1, is DAGVTQSPTHLIKTRGQQVTLRCSPKSGHDTVSWYQQALGQGPQFIFQYYEEEERQRGNFPDRFSGHQFPNYSSELNVNALLLGDSALYLCATRPYGTGNNEQFFGPGTRLTVL.